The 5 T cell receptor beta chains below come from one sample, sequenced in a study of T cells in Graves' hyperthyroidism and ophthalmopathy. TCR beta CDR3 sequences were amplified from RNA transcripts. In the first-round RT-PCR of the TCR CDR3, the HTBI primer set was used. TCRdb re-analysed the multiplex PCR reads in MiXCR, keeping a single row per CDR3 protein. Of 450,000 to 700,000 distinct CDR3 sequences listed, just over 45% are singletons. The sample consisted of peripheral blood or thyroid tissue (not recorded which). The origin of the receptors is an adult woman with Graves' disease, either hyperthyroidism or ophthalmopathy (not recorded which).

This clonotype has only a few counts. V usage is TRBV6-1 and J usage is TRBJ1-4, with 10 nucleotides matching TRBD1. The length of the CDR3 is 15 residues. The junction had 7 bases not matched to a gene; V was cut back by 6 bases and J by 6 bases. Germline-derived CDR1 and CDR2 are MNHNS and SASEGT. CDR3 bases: TGTGCCAGCAGCTCCGGGACAGGGGTCTATGAAAAACTGTTTTTT. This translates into CASSSGTGVYEKLFF.

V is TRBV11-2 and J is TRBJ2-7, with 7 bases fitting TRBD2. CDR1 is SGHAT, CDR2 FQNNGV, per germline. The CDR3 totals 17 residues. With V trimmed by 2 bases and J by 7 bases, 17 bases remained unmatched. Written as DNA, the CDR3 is TGTGCCAGCAGCTTACCCGTACGGCTAGCGGTCTACAATGAGCAGTACTTC. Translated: CASSLPVRLAVYNEQYF.

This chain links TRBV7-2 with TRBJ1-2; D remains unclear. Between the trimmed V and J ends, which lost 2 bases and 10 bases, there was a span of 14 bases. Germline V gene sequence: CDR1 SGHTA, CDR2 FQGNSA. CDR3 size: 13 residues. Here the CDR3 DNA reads TGTGCCAGCAGCTTATCCCCCGGCTACGACTACACCTTC. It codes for CASSLSPGYDYTF.

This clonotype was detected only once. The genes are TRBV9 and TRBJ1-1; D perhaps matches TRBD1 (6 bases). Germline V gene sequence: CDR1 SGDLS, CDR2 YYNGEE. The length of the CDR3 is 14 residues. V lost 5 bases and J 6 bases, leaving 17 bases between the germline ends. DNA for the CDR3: TGTGCCAGCAGTTACAATACAGGGATACCTGAAGCTTTCTTT. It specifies CASSYNTGIPEAFF. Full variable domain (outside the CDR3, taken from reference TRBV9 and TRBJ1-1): DSGVTQTPKHLITATGQRVTLRCSPRSGDLSVYWYQQSLDQGLQFLIQYYNGEERAKGNILERFSAQQFPDLHSELNLSSLELGDSALYFCASSYNTGIPEAFFGQGTRLTVV.

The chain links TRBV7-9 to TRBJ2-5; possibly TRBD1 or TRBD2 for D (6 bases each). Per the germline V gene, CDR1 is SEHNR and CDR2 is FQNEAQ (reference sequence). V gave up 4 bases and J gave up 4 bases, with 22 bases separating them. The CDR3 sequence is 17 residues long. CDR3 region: CASSSLKRGRVVETQYF. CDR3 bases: TGTGCCAGCAGCTCCCTTAAACGGGGGCGGGTCGTAGAGACCCAGTACTTC.